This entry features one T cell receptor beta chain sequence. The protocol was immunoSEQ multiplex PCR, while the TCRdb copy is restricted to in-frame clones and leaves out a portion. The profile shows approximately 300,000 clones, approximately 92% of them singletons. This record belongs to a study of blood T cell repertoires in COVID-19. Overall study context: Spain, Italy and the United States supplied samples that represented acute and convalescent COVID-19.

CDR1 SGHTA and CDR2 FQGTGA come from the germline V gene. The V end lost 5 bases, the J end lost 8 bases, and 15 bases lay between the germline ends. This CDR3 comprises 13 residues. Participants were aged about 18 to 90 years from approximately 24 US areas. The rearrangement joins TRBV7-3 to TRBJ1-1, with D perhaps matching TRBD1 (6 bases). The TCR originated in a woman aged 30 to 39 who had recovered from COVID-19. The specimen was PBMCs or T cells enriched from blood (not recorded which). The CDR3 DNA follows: TGTGCCAGCAGCCCCATGGCGGGGGCGGAAGCTTTCTTT. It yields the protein CASSPMAGAEAFF.